This entry concerns a single TCR beta chain. No antigen is known for it. The CDR3 loop spans 13 amino acids. After removal of 8 bases from V and 6 bases from J, the junction contained 9 bases not matched to a gene. Germline-derived CDR1 and CDR2 are ENHRY and SYGVKD. Sampled while nominally healthy, donors likely had unrecorded immune exposures. This PCR relied on a set of 60 Vbeta primers and 13 Jbeta primers. TCRdb keeps only in-frame clones here, not all; method: immunoSEQ multiplex PCR. This sample has approximately 100,000 clones, with 75% found just once. The data belong to a study of cytomegalovirus exposure and HLA in healthy donors. Broader study findings: The study listed 150 to 200 cytomegalovirus-associated TCR beta chains. In a later analysis, at a false discovery rate of 0.05, about 15,000 TCR beta sequences were associated with HLA alleles.

The sequenced material came from PBMCs. The V gene is TRBV10-3, the J gene TRBJ2-7, with TRBD2 matching 8 bases. The receptor comes from a man aged 45-65 years in good health and CMV-seronegative. CDR3 in amino acids: CAISGTRSSEQYF. CDR3 in DNA: TGTGCCATCTCCGGGACTAGGAGCTCCGAGCAGTACTTC.